One sample yielded the 7 T cell receptor beta chains listed below, sequenced in a study of cytomegalovirus exposure and HLA in healthy donors. 60 Vbeta and 13 Jbeta primers were used in PCR. The data were produced by immunoSEQ multiplex PCR, yet TCRdb's version contains in-frame clones alone and is incomplete. This listing includes about 120,000 clones. The sequencing input was PBMCs. The receptors were sampled from a man aged 18 to 29 in good health and CMV-seronegative.

V and J are TRBV30 and TRBJ1-1; TRBD1 might be the D (6 bases). The CDR3 loop spans 13 amino acids. The germline V gene encodes CDR1 GTSNPN and CDR2 SVGIG (reference sequence). Trimming shortened V by 4 bases and J by 6 bases, and 15 bases separated the two germline ends. In DNA form, the CDR3 reads TGTGCCTGGATTTTTGCAGGGGTCTCTGAAGCTTTCTTT. Translating gives CAWIFAGVSEAFF.

The chain carries TRBV28 and TRBJ2-7, with TRBD1 matching over 7 bases. V dropped 10 bases and J dropped 6; count of bases not matched to a gene: 9. The CDR3 length is 12 residues. CDR1 and CDR2 from the germline V gene are MDHEN and SYDVKM. CDR3 nucleotide sequence: TGTGCCACCTGGAGACAGGGTGGCGAGCAGTACTTC. It is translated as CATWRQGGEQYF.

The chain joins TRBV28 to TRBJ2-7; no firm D call. The CDR3 is 14 amino acids. Trimming left V 6 bases short and J 1 base short, with 13 bases between. The germline V gene encodes CDR1 MDHEN and CDR2 SYDVKM. The CDR3: CASRPPGVSYEQYF. The CDR3 DNA sequence: TGTGCCAGCAGGCCCCCTGGAGTATCCTACGAGCAGTACTTC. Looking up the rest from reference TRBV28 and TRBJ2-7 gives the full variable domain: DVKVTQSSRYLVKRTGEKVFLECVQDMDHENMFWYRQDPGLGLRLIYFSYDVKMKEKGDIPEGYSVSREKKERFSLILESASTNQTSMYLCASRPPGVSYEQYFGPGTRLTVT.

The genes are TRBV6-1 and TRBJ2-7, with 12 bases identical to TRBD1. The CDR3 is 15 amino acids. V was clipped by 3 bases and J by 3 bases; unmatched bases: 3. Germline CDR1 is MNHNS and CDR2 is SASEGT. In DNA, the CDR3 is TGTGCCAGCAGTGATGGGACAGGGGGCTTCTACGAGCAGTACTTC. Protein sequence: CASSDGTGGFYEQYF.

The chain links TRBV2 to TRBJ1-1, with 10 bases lining up with TRBD1. Trimming took 8 bases from V and 5 from J; bases not matched to a gene: 8. The CDR3 is 14 residues long. Per germline, CDR1 SNHLY and CDR2 FYNNEI. The CDR3 bases are TGTGCCAGCCGCCGAGGGGGACAGGGGACTGAAGCTTTCTTT. Amino acids: CASRRGGQGTEAFF.

This sequence joins TRBV5-5 and TRBJ1-1, with 7 bases matching TRBD1. From germline, CDR1 is SGHKS and CDR2 YYEKEE (reference sequence). The CDR3 is 14 residues long. J lost 1 base, V lost 2 bases, and 2 bases had no gene match. The CDR3 DNA follows: TGTGCCAGCAGCTTCGGGACAGCGAACACTGAAGCTTTCTTT. It codes for CASSFGTANTEAFF.

The rearrangement uses TRBV27 and TRBJ1-5; TRBD1 matches at 8 bases. Germline lookup yields CDR1 MNHEY and CDR2 SMNVEV (reference sequence). The J segment lost 5 bases and the V segment lost 4 bases, leaving 4 bases of the junction unmatched. CDR3 length equals 14 residues. The CDR3 coding sequence is TGTGCCAGCAGTTCCCACAGGGGGGATCAGCCCCAGCATTTT. Its translation: CASSSHRGDQPQHF.